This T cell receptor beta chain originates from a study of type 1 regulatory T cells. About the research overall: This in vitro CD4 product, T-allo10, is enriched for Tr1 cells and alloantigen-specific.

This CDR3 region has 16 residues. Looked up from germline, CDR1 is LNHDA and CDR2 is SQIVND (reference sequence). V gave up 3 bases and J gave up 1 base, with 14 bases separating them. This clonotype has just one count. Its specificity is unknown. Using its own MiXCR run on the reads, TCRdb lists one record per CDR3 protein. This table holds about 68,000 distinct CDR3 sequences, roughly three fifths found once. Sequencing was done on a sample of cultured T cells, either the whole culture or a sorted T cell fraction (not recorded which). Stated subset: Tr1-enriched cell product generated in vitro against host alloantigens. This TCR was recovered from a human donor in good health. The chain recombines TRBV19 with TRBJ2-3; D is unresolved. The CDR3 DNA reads TGTGCCAGTAGTATCCTCCAAGGATCTGGCACAGATACGCAGTATTTT. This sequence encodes CASSILQGSGTDTQYF.